A selection of T cell receptor beta chains follows, all from one sample in a study of blood T cell repertoires in COVID-19. Some clones are missing from TCRdb's copy, which holds only in-frame ones; the method was immunoSEQ multiplex PCR. The sample has around 70,000 clones, approximately 80% seen once. Source material: peripheral blood. The origin of the receptors is a human donor in a cohort sampled during active COVID-19. Both conserved end residues are part of each CDR3. Each record gives: J gene, clone size, V gene, D gene, CDR3 DNA, CDR3 protein. The D gene is left open where the match is weak. Part of the rows lack a size; the others show once, few, many or a class for expanded clones.

TRBJ2-7 - TRBV7-9 TRBD2 TGTGCCAGCAGCTTAGTAGCGGGAGGGCCTAAGTACGAGCAGTACTTC CASSLVAGGPKYEQYF
TRBJ1-3 - TRBV18 TRBD1 TGTGCCAGCTCACCACCCGGGACAGCCTCTGGAAACACCATATATTTT CASSPPGTASGNTIYF
TRBJ2-5 few TRBV5-1 TRBD1 TGCGCCAGCAGCTCGACAGGGTCCGAGACCCAGTACTTC CASSSTGSETQYF
TRBJ1-3 - TRBV5-4 - TGTGCCAGCAGCTTCGACAGAGGCTCTGGAAACACCATATATTTT CASSFDRGSGNTIYF
TRBJ2-7 - TRBV5-1 TRBD1 TGCGCCAGCAGCTTGGCCCAGGGGGCCTCCGAGCAGTACTTC CASSLAQGASEQYF
TRBJ1-2 - TRBV5-1 - TGCGCCAGCAGCTTAAACCGGGACAAAAACTATGGCTACACCTTC CASSLNRDKNYGYTF
TRBJ2-7 - TRBV19 TRBD2 TGTGCCAGTAGTATAGCAGCGGGAATCTACGAGCAGTACTTC CASSIAAGIYEQYF
TRBJ1-5 - TRBV19 - TGTGCCAGTAGTACAGGGGCGGGCGGTCAGCCCCAGCATTTT CASSTGAGGQPQHF
TRBJ1-1 - TRBV19 - TGTGCCAGTAGTATACTCCTGAACACTGAAGCTTTCTTT CASSILLNTEAFF
TRBJ2-3 - TRBV28 TRBD2 TGTGCCAGCACCCCCTTAGCGGGAGGAAGCCCAGATACGCAGTATTTT CASTPLAGGSPDTQYF
TRBJ2-7 - TRBV5-1 - TGCGCCAGCAGCTTGGATCAGGAGCAGTACTTC CASSLDQEQYF
TRBJ2-1 - TRBV28 - TGTGCCAGCAGTTCCCCGGACTTGGGTGAGCAGTTCTTC CASSSPDLGEQFF
TRBJ2-1 - TRBV7-2 - TGTGCCAGCAGCTTATTCGGGACTGGCCTCAATGAGCAGTTCTTC CASSLFGTGLNEQFF
TRBJ2-7 - TRBV19 TRBD2 TGTGCCAGTAGTATCATCCCTCGGGCGGGAGGGCCCTACGAGCAGTACTTC CASSIIPRAGGPYEQYF
TRBJ2-3 - TRBV12-3/TRBV12-4 TRBD2 TGTGCCAGCAGTTCATCTAGCGGTACGCAGTATTTT CASSSSSGTQYF
TRBJ2-1 - TRBV7-2 - TGTGCCAGCAGCTTACAGACTCAAACCTACAATGAGCAGTTCTTC CASSLQTQTYNEQFF
TRBJ2-7 - TRBV21-1 - TGTGCCAGCAGCCATACAGAAACCTACGAGCAGTACTTC CASSHTETYEQYF
TRBJ2-2 - TRBV30 - TGTGCCTGGAGTACAGTGACCGGGGAGCTGTTTTTT CAWSTVTGELFF
TRBJ2-1 - TRBV7-9 TRBD2 TGTGCCAGCAGCTTAGGCGGGGGAGGCCTGCTTGAGCAGTTCTTC CASSLGGGGLLEQFF
TRBJ1-5 once TRBV28 - TGTGCCAGCCTAAAAGGACAGTTCAATCAGCCCCAGCATTTT CASLKGQFNQPQHF
TRBJ1-5 - TRBV6-1 - TGTGCCAGCAGTGAAGTACAGGGCGATCAGCCCCAGCATTTT CASSEVQGDQPQHF
TRBJ2-7 - TRBV7-6 TRBD2 TGTGCCAGCAGCTTAGTCGCTAGCGGGAGCTTCTCCTACGAGCAGTACTTC CASSLVASGSFSYEQYF
TRBJ2-7 - TRBV5-5 TRBD2 TGTGCCAGCAGCTTGGGTACTAGCGGGAGAAACTACGAGCAGTACTTC CASSLGTSGRNYEQYF
TRBJ1-2 - TRBV28 - TGTGCCAGCAGGGCGGTGGGAGGGGAAGCTAACTATGGCTACACCTTC CASRAVGGEANYGYTF
TRBJ2-7 once TRBV19 - TGTGCCAGTAGTATGGAACCGGGACTTAAGTCCTACGAGCAGTACTTC CASSMEPGLKSYEQYF
TRBJ2-7 few TRBV7-9 TRBD2 TGTGCCAGCAGCTCTCATATTGCTACCGGGACTAGCGGTTACGAGCAGTACTTC CASSSHIATGTSGYEQYF
TRBJ2-7 - TRBV12-3/TRBV12-4 TRBD1 TGTGCCAGCAGGCCCCAGGGGGATTACGAGCAGTACTTC CASRPQGDYEQYF
TRBJ2-7 - TRBV20-1 TRBD2 TGCAGTGCTAGTCTACTAGCGGGTCTTACCTACGAGCAGTACTTC CSASLLAGLTYEQYF
TRBJ2-7 - TRBV6-6 TRBD2 TGTGCCAGCAGTTTTGGACTAGCGGGATCTTACGAGCAGTACTTC CASSFGLAGSYEQYF
TRBJ2-3 - TRBV18 - TGTGCCAGCTCACCACTAGTAACTAGCACAGATACGCAGTATTTT CASSPLVTSTDTQYF
TRBJ1-3 - TRBV5-1 - TGCGCCAGCAGCTTCGAGGCGGTCATCTCTGGAAACACCATATATTTT CASSFEAVISGNTIYF
TRBJ1-5 - TRBV18 - TGTGCCAGCTCACCCTTACGGGATCAGCCCCAGCATTTT CASSPLRDQPQHF
TRBJ2-7 - TRBV5-6 TRBD1 TGTGCCAGCAGCTTGGGGCCGACCGGGACAGGGAAAGGGTACGAGCAGTACTTC CASSLGPTGTGKGYEQYF
TRBJ2-1 - TRBV28 TRBD2 TGTGCCAGCAGTTTCCTAGCGGGAGGAAGGGGGACCTACAATGAGCAGTTCTTC CASSFLAGGRGTYNEQFF
TRBJ2-3 once TRBV4-1 TRBD2 TGCGCCAGCAGCCAAGAGGGGACTAGCGGGGCCACAGATACGCAGTATTTT CASSQEGTSGATDTQYF
TRBJ2-2 - TRBV7-2 TRBD1 TGTGCCAGCAGAAAGGACAGGGGGTACGGCGGGGAGCTGTTTTTT CASRKDRGYGGELFF
TRBJ1-2 - TRBV5-1 TRBD1 TGCGCCAGCAGCTATGGAACTGACAGGGGTCATGGCTACACCTTC CASSYGTDRGHGYTF
TRBJ1-5 once TRBV3-1/TRBV3-2 - TGTGCCAGCAGCCAGGCCACACAGGGAAATCAGCCCCAGCATTTT CASSQATQGNQPQHF
TRBJ1-2 few TRBV6-5 TRBD1 TGTGCCAGCAGTCGAACCGGGACAGGGACTTATGGCTACACCTTC CASSRTGTGTYGYTF
TRBJ2-1 - TRBV7-2 - TGTGCCAGCAGCTTAGCGCCGGACGCATCACAAGGGGGGCAGTTCTTC CASSLAPDASQGGQFF
TRBJ2-7 few TRBV2 TRBD2 TGTGCCAGCAGAGCCGGGACTAGCGAAACCTACGAGCAGTACTTC CASRAGTSETYEQYF
TRBJ2-3 - TRBV7-9 TRBD1 TGTGCCAGCAGCCCTGGGACAGGGGGCGGGGGGGGCACGCAGTATTTT CASSPGTGGGGGTQYF
TRBJ1-2 - TRBV6-6 TRBD1 TGTGCCAGCAGTAAAGACAGGGGTTTGAATTATGGCTACACCTTC CASSKDRGLNYGYTF
TRBJ1-1 - TRBV3-1/TRBV3-2 - TGTGCCAGCAGCTTTAGCGAGAACACTGAAGCTTTCTTT CASSFSENTEAFF
TRBJ2-5 - TRBV30 - TGTGCCTGGAGTGTCGGTGAGACCCAGTACTTC CAWSVGETQYF
TRBJ1-2 - TRBV25-1 - TGTGCCAGCAGTGCTAGGGAGGGTGGCTACACCTTC CASSAREGGYTF
TRBJ1-3 - TRBV9 - TGTGCCAGCACCCCTAGTTTGGTCTCTGGAAACACCATATATTTT CASTPSLVSGNTIYF
TRBJ1-1 - TRBV2 TRBD1 TGTGCCAGCCTGCGGGGACAGGGGATGGGGAACACTGAAGCTTTCTTT CASLRGQGMGNTEAFF
TRBJ2-7 - TRBV2 TRBD2 TGTGCCAGCAATGGAGCGAGCGGGAGGGGCTCTAGCGAGCAGTACTTC CASNGASGRGSSEQYF
TRBJ1-5 - TRBV29-1 - TGCAGCGTAGCTCTCGGACAAAATCAGCCCCAGCATTTT CSVALGQNQPQHF
TRBJ1-4 - TRBV30 TRBD1 TGTGCCTTCAACAGGGGGCAAGGTGAAAAACTGTTTTTT CAFNRGQGEKLFF
TRBJ2-2 once TRBV19 - TGTGCCAGTAGCCCAGGACTGAGCACCGGGGAGCTGTTTTTT CASSPGLSTGELFF
TRBJ2-5 - TRBV6-6 - TGTGCCAGCAGTTACTCGCTGAGGAAGGGGGAGACCCAGTACTTC CASSYSLRKGETQYF